The 29 T cell receptor beta chains below come from one sample, sequenced in a study of T cell repertoires in cytomegalovirus infection. Antigens of these TCRs are unknown. TCRdb re-derived calls from the reads in MiXCR, one entry per CDR3 protein. The table records around 750,000 distinct CDR3 sequences, about 30% of them present only once. The sequencing used cultured CD8+ T cells from PBMCs, collected from culture after CMV antigen stimulation. The source is a human donor in good health (CMV status not recorded). Some clones in this sample may be carry-over from other donors' samples.

This clonotype showed up just a few times. J is TRBJ2-1 and V is TRBV6-6, with D unresolved. CDR1 MNHNY and CDR2 SVGAGI come from the germline V gene (reference sequence). This CDR3 has 15 amino acids. V shed 4 bases and J shed 10 bases, with 20 bases lying between them. The CDR3: CASSSTEPPTKEQFF. Here the CDR3 DNA reads TGTGCCAGCAGTTCCACTGAGCCTCCCACAAAGGAGCAGTTCTTC.

This sequence joins TRBV19 and TRBJ1-1, with D maybe TRBD1 (5 bases). The CDR3 loop spans 13 amino acids. V lost 7 bases and J 8 bases, leaving 17 bases between the germline ends. The V gene's germline CDR1 is LNHDA and CDR2 SQIVND (reference sequence). CDR3 amino acids: CASNYGAEDEAFF. The CDR3 bases are TGTGCCAGTAACTACGGGGCCGAAGACGAAGCTTTCTTT. Using reference TRBV19 and TRBJ1-1 for the parts outside the CDR3, the full variable domain is DGGITQSPKYLFRKEGQNVTLSCEQNLNHDAMYWYRQDPGQGLRLIYYSQIVNDFQKGDIAEGYSVSREKKESFPLTVTSAQKNPTAFYLCASNYGAEDEAFFGQGTRLTVV.

This clonotype was seen a few times. The chain links TRBV27 to TRBJ1-1; 8 bases fit TRBD1. This CDR3 spans 16 amino acids. CDR1 MNHEY and CDR2 SMNVEV come from the germline V gene (reference sequence). The V and J ends lost 4 bases and 0 bases, in that order; junction bases with no gene match: 7. CDR3 in DNA: TGTGCCAGCAGTTCACACAGGGGGGAACTGAACACTGAAGCTTTCTTT. This gives the protein CASSSHRGELNTEAFF.

The genes are TRBV7-8 and TRBJ2-1; D is uncertain. V gave up 5 bases and J gave up 4 bases, with 18 bases separating them. Germline values: CDR1 SGHVS, CDR2 FQNEAQ. This CDR3 contains 16 residues. The CDR3 nucleotides are TGTGCCAGCAGCCCCCCCCCAGCGTCGGAATACAATGAGCAGTTCTTC. This translates into CASSPPPASEYNEQFF.

To note about this clonotype: This clone may be a read error of a much larger clone one base away. The rearrangement links TRBV7-6 to TRBJ2-5; 8 bases map to TRBD2. Per the germline V gene, CDR1 is SGHVS and CDR2 is FNYEAQ. The CDR3 has 15 residues. CDR3 in DNA: TGTGCCAACAGCTTGGGGCGGGGGGCCAAGAGAACCCAGTACTTC. Its protein is CANSLGRGAKRTQYF. Full variable domain (rest looked up from reference TRBV7-6 and TRBJ2-5): GAGVSQSPRYKVTKRGQDVALRCDPISGHVSLYWYRQALGQGPEFLTYFNYEAQQDKSGLPNDRFSAERPEGSISTLTIQRTEQRDSAMYRCANSLGRGAKRTQYFGPGTRLLVL.

V gene TRBV27 combines with J gene TRBJ1-5; 9 bases are shared with TRBD1. With 4 bases clipped from V and 5 bases from J, the junction kept 9 bases outside the gene matches. CDR1 and CDR2 from the germline V gene are MNHEY and SMNVEV (reference sequence). The CDR3 consists of 16 residues. The CDR3 bases are TGTGCCAGCAGTTCGATTCCCGGGACAGGGTATCAGCCCCAGCATTTT. Amino acids: CASSSIPGTGYQPQHF.

With regard to this clonotype: One junction end does not reproduce the germline sequence, and a read error may be involved. The chain recombines TRBV11-2 with TRBJ1-3; D is ambiguous. CDR3 length: 18 residues. Germline lookup yields CDR1 SGHAT and CDR2 FQNNGV. CDR3 loop: CASGLTIVAGLSGNTIYF. CDR3 sequence (DNA): TGTGCCAGCGGCTTAACTATAGTGGCAGGACTCTCTGGAAACACCATATATTTT.

This clonotype was detected ten times or more. This chain joins TRBV12-3 or TRBV12-4 and TRBJ2-3; tentatively, D is TRBD1 (6 bases). With 5 bases removed from V and 7 bases from J, the gap between germline ends came to 13 bases. CDR3 length: 13 residues. The CDR3 DNA is TGTGCCAGCAGTCCCCCCTGGGGGCATACGCAGTATTTT. Translating it yields CASSPPWGHTQYF.

The J gene is TRBJ2-7, the V gene TRBV12-3 or TRBV12-4; no firm D call. There are 11 residues in the CDR3. V shed 8 bases and J shed 1 base, with 6 bases lying between them. The CDR3 coding sequence is TGTGCCAGCCACATTTCCTACGAGCAGTACTTC. It specifies CASHISYEQYF.

This clonotype has more than one count but fewer than ten. The chain uses TRBV12-5 and TRBJ2-3, with TRBD2 matching 11 bases. J lost 2 bases, V lost 6 bases, and 4 bases had no gene match. Germline V lookup: CDR1 LGHNT, CDR2 FRNRAP. The CDR3 is 15 amino acids. The CDR3 coding sequence is TGTGCTAGTGGCACGACTAGCGGGGTCACAGATACGCAGTATTTT. It codes for CASGTTSGVTDTQYF.

A few counts support this clonotype. The chain recombines TRBV12-3 or TRBV12-4 with TRBJ1-3; D not resolved. The CDR3 loop spans 11 amino acids. The V and J ends lost 7 bases and 2 bases respectively, with 3 bases between them. CDR3 protein: CASTPGNTIYF. Written as DNA, the CDR3 is TGTGCCAGCACCCCTGGAAACACCATATATTTT.

This clonotype was observed a handful of times. V usage is TRBV27 and J usage is TRBJ1-5; 7 nucleotides agree with TRBD1. With 3 bases clipped from V and 4 bases from J, the junction kept 3 bases outside the gene matches. The CDR3 sequence is 14 residues long. The germline CDR1 and CDR2 sequences are MNHEY and SMNVEV (reference sequence). The CDR3 bases are TGTGCCAGCAGTTTCGGGACAGCGAATCAGCCCCAGCATTTT. This codes for CASSFGTANQPQHF.

This clonotype was detected a few times. The chain is built from TRBV2 and TRBJ2-1; D is unresolved. CDR3 length equals 12 residues. V was clipped by 7 bases and J by 8 bases, with 12 bases between them. Germline V gives CDR1 SNHLY, CDR2 FYNNEI. This CDR3 is CASNQGSDEQFF. In DNA, the CDR3 is TGTGCCAGCAACCAAGGGTCGGATGAGCAGTTCTTC.

This clonotype was seen repeatedly, ten times or more. The CDR3 DNA reads as TGTGCCAGCAGCGATGGACGGCCTACTTCACCCCTCCACTTT. This sequence encodes CASSDGRPTSPLHF. The gene calls are TRBV5-6 and TRBJ1-6; the D is unclear. Germline V gene sequence: CDR1 SGHDT, CDR2 YYEEEE. CDR3 length: 14 residues. Trimming pared 4 bases from V and 9 bases from J, leaving 14 bases between.

This clonotype was detected a few times. This sequence joins TRBV2 and TRBJ2-7; 7 nucleotides agree with TRBD1. The CDR3 totals 14 residues. Germline CDR1 is SNHLY and CDR2 is FYNNEI. The junction had 7 bases not matched to a gene; V was cut back by 3 bases and J by 5 bases. The CDR3 loop is CASSDEGARDEQYF. The DNA for the CDR3 is TGTGCCAGCAGTGATGAGGGGGCTCGGGACGAGCAGTACTTC. The full variable domain, with the rest looked up from reference TRBV2 and TRBJ2-7, is EPEVTQTPSHQVTQMGQEVILRCVPISNHLYFYWYRQILGQKVEFLVSFYNNEISEKSEIFDDQFSVERPDGSNFTLKIRSTKLEDSAMYFCASSDEGARDEQYFGPGTRLTVT.

V and J are TRBV6-1 and TRBJ2-1, with a weak D call TRBD2 (5 bases). This CDR3 has 16 amino acids. The germline CDR1 and CDR2 sequences are MNHNS and SASEGT. V was shortened by 5 bases and J by 4 bases, with 18 bases between the two germline ends. In DNA form, the CDR3 reads TGTGCCAGCAGTACTCTCGGGAAGGGATCGTACAATGAGCAGTTCTTC. Residues: CASSTLGKGSYNEQFF.

This clonotype was seen more than once but under ten times. This chain connects TRBV7-9 to TRBJ2-5; 7 bases match TRBD1. This CDR3 region has 13 residues. Trimming cost V 5 bases and J 2 bases; bases outside gene matches: 2. CDR1 and CDR2 (germline): SEHNR, FQNEAQ (reference sequence). CDR3 coding DNA: TGTGCCAGCAGCACGGGACAGCAAGAGACCCAGTACTTC. This codes for CASSTGQQETQYF.

The rearrangement links TRBV14 to TRBJ2-3; the match to TRBD2 covers 10 bases. V lost 2 bases and J lost 6; bases outside the gene matches: 2. Germline CDR1 reads SGHDN; CDR2 reads FVKESK. The CDR3 runs 14 residues. This chain's CDR3 is CASSQLAGVDTQYF. The CDR3, as DNA: TGTGCCAGCAGCCAACTAGCGGGGGTGGATACGCAGTATTTT.

This clonotype has more than one count but fewer than ten. The V gene is TRBV12-3 or TRBV12-4, the J gene TRBJ2-1; D uncertain. The CDR3 is made up of 16 amino acids. With 6 bases removed from V and 0 bases from J, the gap between germline ends came to 15 bases. The CDR3 bases are TGTGCCAGCAGCCGTGGGATCGCGAGCTCCTACAATGAGCAGTTCTTC. This codes for CASSRGIASSYNEQFF.

The genes are TRBV7-2 and TRBJ2-1; possibly TRBD2 for D (5 bases). The germline gives CDR1 SGHTA, CDR2 FQGNSA. The CDR3 spans 15 residues. The germline V and J ends were trimmed by 0 bases and 0 bases, with 6 bases remaining between them. This CDR3 is CASSLAGVSYNEQFF. CDR3 sequence (DNA): TGTGCCAGCAGCTTAGCCGGGGTCTCCTACAATGAGCAGTTCTTC.

This clonotype has at least ten counts. The junction departs from the called germline gene at one end, perhaps through a read error. The CDR3: CASSPGQGNSPLHF. The CDR3 DNA sequence: TGTGCCAGCAGCCCGGGACAGGGGAATTCACCCCTCCACTTT. This rearrangement joins TRBV4-1 to TRBJ1-6, with 10 bases lining up with TRBD1. CDR1 is MGHRA, CDR2 YSYEKL, per germline. This CDR3 region has 14 residues.

Here the CDR3 reads CASSYSKGGDTQYF. The CDR3 nucleotides read TGTGCCAGCAGTTACTCGAAGGGGGGGGATACGCAGTATTTT. J is TRBJ2-3 and V is TRBV6-6; possible D gene TRBD2, 7 bases. Trimming removed 0 bases from V and 6 bases from J, with 10 bases in between. Germline CDR1 reads MNHNY; CDR2 reads SVGAGI (reference sequence). The CDR3 runs 14 residues.

Remarks on this clonotype: The CDR3 carries no conserved terminal phenylalanine or tryptophan, so it likely arises from a read error. This chain joins TRBV6-6 and TRBJ2-7, with TRBD1 matching over 8 bases. Germline CDR1 and CDR2: MNHNY and SVGAGI (reference sequence). There are 14 residues in the CDR3. Trimming at V came to 6 bases and at J to 0 bases, leaving 4 bases not matched to a gene. The CDR3 coding sequence is TGTGCCAGCAGGCCGCAGGGGGCCTCCTACGAGCAGTACTCC. Protein sequence: CASRPQGASYEQYS.

Only a few counts were recorded for this clonotype. The chain uses TRBV7-9 and TRBJ1-2, with D tentatively TRBD1 (5 bases). V dropped 5 bases and J dropped 3 bases, with 16 bases sitting between them. Germline CDR1 and CDR2: SEHNR and FQNEAQ (reference sequence). The CDR3 is made up of 15 amino acids. Here the CDR3 reads CASSGQSDGYYGYTF. The CDR3, as DNA: TGTGCCAGCAGCGGACAAAGCGACGGATACTATGGCTACACCTTC.

CDR3 amino acids: CASSVPHRQGINEQFF. In DNA, the CDR3 is TGTGCCAGCAGCGTCCCCCATCGACAGGGAATCAATGAGCAGTTCTTC. The V call is TRBV9, the J call TRBJ2-1; 7 nucleotides line up with TRBD1. Trimming took 2 bases from V and 6 from J; bases not matched to a gene: 11. CDR3 size: 16 residues. CDR1 SGDLS and CDR2 YYNGEE come from the germline V gene.

Many counts were recorded for this clonotype. The chain has TRBV2 and TRBJ2-1, with 8 bases lining up with TRBD2. This CDR3 is 14 amino acids long. Germline CDR1 is SNHLY and CDR2 is FYNNEI. Unmatched junction bases numbered 6, after V lost 8 bases and J lost 3 bases. The DNA of the CDR3 is TGTGCCAGCGTAGCCGGGGGGGTCTACAATGAGCAGTTCTTC. Its protein product is CASVAGGVYNEQFF.

This clonotype was seen a handful of times. This rearrangement joins TRBV7-9 to TRBJ1-6; D is undetermined. Germline V CDR1 and CDR2: SEHNR, FQNEAQ (reference sequence). This CDR3 contains 12 residues. Deletions cut 5 bases from V and 5 bases from J, with 4 bases between. The CDR3 nucleotides are TGTGCCAGCAGCCAAGATAATTCACCCCTCCACTTT. It encodes CASSQDNSPLHF.

In its sample, this clonotype was seen once. The chain joins TRBV2 to TRBJ2-2; unclear D gene. The CDR3 extends over 15 amino acids. CDR1 and CDR2 from the germline V gene are SNHLY and FYNNEI. Trimming cost V 0 bases and J 4 bases, with 9 bases left between them. CDR3 sequence reads: CASSEALDPTGELFF. The CDR3 region has the DNA TGTGCCAGCAGTGAAGCTCTGGATCCCACCGGGGAGCTGTTTTTT.

This clonotype was observed a handful of times. The rearrangement uses TRBV27 and TRBJ1-2, with no clear D. The CDR3 sequence is 13 residues long. V was cut by 6 bases and J by 3 bases, with 11 bases left in between. Germline CDR1 reads MNHEY; CDR2 reads SMNVEV (reference sequence). CDR3 in amino acids: CASSSSEYYGYTF. CDR3 in DNA: TGTGCCAGCAGCTCTTCGGAATACTATGGCTACACCTTC.